These 5 T cell receptor beta chains came from one sample sequenced in a study of tumor and adjacent non-tumor tissue in lung cancer (dated by TCRdb to the late 2010s). RNA was isolated from bulk, unsorted tissue, and RNA quality was assessed with a NanoDrop ND-1000 and an Agilent 2100. Libraries came from multiplex PCR. TCRdb names Illumina HiSeq 2500 as the instrument used. Following protocols modified from ARM-PCR, the researchers constructed TCRbeta libraries through three rounds of nested PCR with primers (Table S4). In TCRdb, the public reads were trimmed at Q25 with fastp and aligned with MiXCR, with productive beta chains retained. For every CDR3 protein sequence, its rows merge into one entry that carries the most common genes and DNA. This sample holds 77,000 or so distinct CDR3 sequences; over 75% were observed only once. Jointly, the top ten make up less than 15% of the sample. Input material: lung tumor tissue. The receptors shown here come from a woman aged 45-65 years with non-small cell lung cancer.

The V call is TRBV29-1, the J call TRBJ2-3; no definite D call. The CDR3 runs to 14 residues. V gave up 5 bases and J gave up 3 bases, with 15 bases separating them. Germline CDR1 and CDR2: SQVTM and ANQGSEA. CDR3 protein: CSVSIRRETDTQYF. CDR3 coding DNA: TGCAGCGTTTCTATCAGGAGAGAGACAGATACGCAGTATTTT.

To note about this clonotype: This may be a read error, as it is one base from a much larger clone. The chain uses TRBV2 and TRBJ1-5; a possible D gene is TRBD1 (5 bases). The CDR3 is made up of 14 amino acids. CDR1 and CDR2 (germline): SNHLY, FYNNEI. The V end lost 7 bases, the J end lost 2 bases, and 12 bases lay between the germline ends. The chain's CDR3 is CASTGSRGNQPQHF. In DNA form, the CDR3 reads TGTGCCAGCACCGGCAGCAGGGGCAATCAGCCCCAGCATTTT.

This clonotype has only one observation. The junction departs from germline at one end; a sequencing error may be responsible. The V gene is TRBV5-1, the J gene TRBJ2-5, with D perhaps matching TRBD2 (6 bases). The CDR3 is 13 residues long. Germline V lookup: CDR1 SGHRS, CDR2 YFSETQ. CDR3 protein: CASGIRRGEIQYF. As DNA, the CDR3 is TGCGCCAGCGGCATCCGGAGGGGAGAGATCCAGTACTTC.

About this clonotype itself: At one boundary the junction diverges from the germline segment, which might be a read error. The rearrangement uses TRBV11-2 and TRBJ2-3; 8 bases are shared with TRBD1. CDR1 and CDR2 from the germline V gene are SGHAT and FQNNGV. This CDR3 is built from 15 residues. Here the CDR3 reads CVSSFGTGRTDTQYF. CDR3 nucleotide sequence: TGTGTCAGCAGCTTTGGGACAGGACGCACAGATACACAGTATTTT.

This clonotype has a handful of counts. Relative to the germline gene, one junction end is altered; a read error may explain this. V usage is TRBV7-9 and J usage is TRBJ2-2; 8 nucleotides line up with TRBD2. CDR1 and CDR2 (germline): SEHNR, FQNEAQ (reference sequence). The CDR3 runs 16 residues. The DNA for the CDR3 is TGTACCAGCAGCTTATACGGACTAGCATTCGCCGGGGAGCTGTTTTTT. As protein: CTSSLYGLAFAGELFF.